The clone carrying this TCR beta chain was seen a few times. PCR used 60 Vbeta primers and 13 Jbeta primers. Source study methods: Later, an analysis found 80 million or so unique TCR beta chains, and 8.5 million to 14 million of these were shared. The protocol was immunoSEQ multiplex PCR, while the TCRdb copy is restricted to in-frame clones and leaves out a portion. That table furnishes V, J and clone size, whereas the DNA furnished D and trimming. The sample yields 120,000 or so clones, 10% seen once. These data are taken from a study of cytomegalovirus exposure and HLA in healthy donors. This CDR3 comprises 16 residues. Germline V gives CDR1 MGHRA, CDR2 YSYEKL. Between the trimmed V and J ends, which lost 1 base and 0 bases, there was a span of 13 bases.

The sample was PBMCs. The source is a woman younger than 35 in good health and CMV-seropositive. The chain couples TRBV4-1 to TRBJ2-7; possibly TRBD2 for D (6 bases). The CDR3: CASSQGGVLSSYEQYF. CDR3 DNA: TGCGCCAGCAGCCAAGGGGGGGTCCTCAGCTCCTACGAGCAGTACTTC.